This is a list of T cell receptor beta chains from one sample in a study of blood T cells in healthy people across ages. TCRdb re-derived calls from the 5' RACE reads in MiXCR, one entry per CDR3 protein. Of 750,000 to 850,000 distinct CDR3 sequences listed, 25% are singletons. These same data were also listed under a study on T cells of mothers and their children.

Sequenced material: blood. The receptors come from a boy between 10 and 17 years old in good health. Each CDR3 is given with its conserved first and last residue. Fields, in order: J gene, D gene, clone size, V gene, CDR3 protein, CDR3 DNA. The D gene is left open where the match is weak. Rows give clone size only sometimes, using once, few, many, or a class for an expanded clone.

TRBJ2-5 NA NA TRBV4-1 CASSQGWVGGPGETQYF TGCGCCAGCAGCCAAGGGTGGGTCGGGGGGCCCGGAGAGACCCAGTACTTC
TRBJ2-4 TRBD1 NA TRBV5-1 CASSPPPRQGAKNIQYF TGCGCCAGCAGCCCGCCGCCGCGACAGGGGGCCAAAAACATTCAGTACTTC
TRBJ2-1 NA few TRBV5-6 CASSLIRGEQFF TGTGCCAGCAGCTTGATTCGCGGTGAGCAGTTCTTC
TRBJ2-1 NA few TRBV7-2 CASSLVGAGFEQFF TGTGCCAGCAGCTTAGTTGGGGCGGGGTTTGAGCAGTTCTTC
TRBJ2-7 TRBD1 NA TRBV18 CASSPDREALYEQYF TGTGCCAGCTCACCAGACAGGGAAGCGCTCTACGAGCAGTACTTC
TRBJ2-5 TRBD2 NA TRBV18 CASSKTREGETQYF TGTGCCAGCTCAAAGACACGGGAGGGAGAGACCCAGTACTTC
TRBJ2-6 NA NA TRBV6-1 CASSERAGGANVLTF TGTGCCAGCAGTGAGCGAGCGGGTGGGGCCAACGTCCTGACTTTC
TRBJ2-4 NA NA TRBV20-1 CSARDLGIGKNIQYF TGCAGTGCTAGAGATCTGGGGATTGGCAAAAACATTCAGTACTTC
TRBJ2-4 NA many TRBV5-1 CASSLGTKNIQYF TGCGCCAGCAGCTTGGGGACGAAAAACATTCAGTACTTC
TRBJ2-5 NA few TRBV4-1 CASSQVGGETQYF TGCGCCAGCAGCCAAGTGGGCGGAGAGACCCAGTACTTC
TRBJ2-5 NA NA TRBV29-1 CSVEGTWWDQETQYF TGCAGCGTTGAGGGGACATGGTGGGACCAAGAGACCCAGTACTTC
TRBJ1-1 NA NA TRBV28 CASSLAGQLNTEAFF TGTGCCAGCAGTTTAGCCGGACAGCTGAACACTGAAGCTTTCTTT
TRBJ2-7 NA few TRBV20-1 CSASAGAGNSYEQYF TGCAGTGCTAGTGCTGGGGCAGGGAACTCCTACGAGCAGTACTTC
TRBJ1-2 NA NA TRBV6-5 CASSYSGENYGYTF TGTGCCAGCAGTTACTCTGGAGAAAACTATGGCTACACCTTC
TRBJ2-3 NA few TRBV7-2 CASSAFWGVGTDTQYF TGTGCCAGCAGCGCATTTTGGGGGGTCGGCACAGATACGCAGTATTTT
TRBJ2-3 TRBD1 once TRBV3-1 CASSQDRGQRTDTQYF TGTGCCAGCAGCCAAGATCGGGGACAGAGGACAGATACGCAGTATTTT
TRBJ1-2 TRBD1 NA TRBV7-2 CASSLDSTGGFGYTF TGTGCCAGCAGCTTAGATAGCACAGGGGGCTTTGGCTACACCTTC
TRBJ2-5 TRBD2 few TRBV6-2/TRBV6-3 CASSRDYGGETQYF TGTGCCAGCAGTAGGGATTACGGGGGGGAGACCCAGTACTTC
TRBJ2-7 NA NA TRBV20-1 CSASLGRQLYEQYF TGCAGTGCTAGTCTGGGCAGGCAACTTTACGAGCAGTACTTC
TRBJ2-2 NA NA TRBV7-8 CASSLEAVDTGELFF TGTGCCAGCAGCTTAGAGGCGGTCGACACCGGGGAGCTGTTTTTT
TRBJ1-4 NA NA TRBV6-5 CASSSFGVGGKLFF TGTGCCAGCAGTTCCTTCGGGGTGGGAGGAAAACTGTTTTTT
TRBJ2-3 NA NA TRBV12-3/TRBV12-4 CASSLEQGAQYF TGTGCCAGCAGTTTGGAACAGGGTGCGCAGTATTTT
TRBJ2-7 NA many TRBV20-1 CSARSFESYSYEQYF TGCAGTGCTAGATCATTCGAGAGTTACTCCTACGAGCAGTACTTC
TRBJ2-6 NA NA TRBV12-3/TRBV12-4 CASSLALTANSGANVLTF TGTGCCAGCAGTTTAGCTCTGACAGCCAACTCTGGGGCCAACGTCCTGACTTTC
TRBJ2-7 NA NA TRBV7-2 CASSRSPQGYEQYF TGTGCCAGCAGCCGAAGTCCTCAGGGCTACGAGCAGTACTTC
TRBJ1-2 NA NA TRBV7-9 CASSSLGLNYGYTF TGTGCCAGCAGCTCCCTCGGGTTAAACTATGGCTACACCTTC
TRBJ2-3 TRBD2 NA TRBV10-3 CAISGQAGGDQYF TGTGCCATCAGTGGACAAGCGGGGGGGGACCAGTATTTT
TRBJ2-1 NA few TRBV7-2 CATLRDSSYNEQFF TGTGCCACTCTGCGGGATAGCTCCTACAATGAGCAGTTCTTC
TRBJ2-1 TRBD2 NA TRBV7-9 CASSAQTSGVYNEQFF TGTGCCAGCAGCGCCCAAACTAGCGGTGTTTACAATGAGCAGTTCTTC
TRBJ1-4 TRBD1 NA TRBV4-3 CASSRRPGQRNEKLFF TGCGCCAGCAGCCGGAGACCGGGACAGCGTAATGAAAAACTGTTTTTT
TRBJ1-3 NA few TRBV12-3/TRBV12-4 CASSLRSHSGNTIYF TGTGCCAGCAGTTTAAGGAGCCACTCTGGAAACACCATATATTTT
TRBJ2-3 TRBD1 NA TRBV7-9 CASSIQGDGTDTQYF TGTGCCAGCAGCATACAGGGGGATGGGACAGATACGCAGTATTTT
TRBJ2-5 NA NA TRBV30 CAWSQDSQETQYF TGTGCCTGGAGTCAAGACAGTCAAGAGACCCAGTACTTC
TRBJ2-3 NA NA TRBV7-3 CASRFAGIGGADTQYF TGTGCCAGCAGGTTCGCGGGGATAGGGGGAGCAGATACGCAGTATTTT
TRBJ2-3 TRBD2 NA TRBV18 CASSTSGGVGDTQYF TGTGCCAGCTCGACAAGCGGGGGGGTAGGAGATACGCAGTATTTT
TRBJ2-7 TRBD1 NA TRBV20-1 CSVFSGTVYEQYF TGCAGTGTTTTCTCCGGGACAGTCTACGAGCAGTACTTC
TRBJ2-2 NA few TRBV4-3 CASSQGTADTGELFF TGCGCCAGCAGCCAAGGGACAGCTGACACCGGGGAGCTGTTTTTT
TRBJ1-2 NA NA TRBV18 CASSHHLSRGGYTF TGTGCCAGCTCGCACCACCTATCCAGAGGTGGCTACACCTTC
TRBJ2-5 NA NA TRBV6-2/TRBV6-3 CASSHSETQYF TGTGCCAGCAGCCACTCTGAGACCCAGTACTTC
TRBJ2-1 TRBD1 few TRBV7-2 CASRQTGVNEQFF TGTGCCAGCAGACAAACAGGGGTCAATGAGCAGTTCTTC
TRBJ1-6 NA NA TRBV20-1 CSARGLGRSTPLHF TGCAGTGCTAGAGGTCTAGGAAGGTCCACACCCCTCCACTTT
TRBJ1-4 TRBD1 few TRBV20-1 CSAPQGAANEKLFF TGCAGTGCTCCCCAGGGGGCGGCTAATGAAAAACTGTTTTTT
TRBJ2-2 NA NA TRBV7-8 CASSPPGFLNTGELFF TGTGCCAGCAGCCCACCGGGGTTCCTGAACACCGGGGAGCTGTTTTTT
TRBJ2-2 NA NA TRBV7-6 CASSPGTLGELFF TGTGCCAGCAGCCCGGGGACGTTGGGGGAGCTGTTTTTT
TRBJ2-7 NA NA TRBV5-1 CASSRGLLSYEQYF TGCGCCAGCAGCCGGGGACTGCTATCCTACGAGCAGTACTTC
TRBJ2-5 TRBD2 once TRBV29-1 CSVESGRGTQYF TGCAGCGTTGAAAGCGGGAGGGGGACCCAGTACTTC
TRBJ2-5 TRBD2 NA TRBV28 CASSFLAGGSETQYF TGTGCCAGCAGTTTTCTGGCGGGGGGGTCGGAGACCCAGTACTTC
TRBJ1-4 NA NA TRBV15 CATSRRPNNEKLFF TGTGCCACCAGCAGACGACCCAATAATGAAAAACTGTTTTTT
TRBJ2-3 NA NA TRBV18 CASSPNREDTQYF TGTGCCAGCTCACCCAACAGGGAAGATACGCAGTATTTT
TRBJ1-2 TRBD1 many TRBV20-1 CSAPDRAWNYGYTF TGCAGTGCACCTGACAGGGCATGGAACTATGGCTACACCTTC
TRBJ1-2 TRBD1 few TRBV10-3 CAISDLDRVNYGYTF TGTGCCATCAGTGATCTGGACAGGGTGAACTATGGCTACACCTTC
TRBJ2-7 TRBD1 NA TRBV18 CASSPGAQGFEQYF TGTGCCAGCTCACCGGGGGCACAGGGGTTCGAGCAGTACTTC
TRBJ1-3 NA NA TRBV29-1 CSVGGQYSGNTIYF TGCAGCGTTGGTGGTCAGTACTCTGGAAACACCATATATTTT